This T cell receptor (beta chain) is from a study of blood T cell repertoires in COVID-19. Across the study: Recovery meant two consecutive negative NP/OP PCR tests, professional clearance, or resolved symptoms. Sample material is recorded as cDNA or gDNA derived from T cells, B-cell-depleted T cells, or PBMCs.

Ages ranged from about 18 to 89 years, with residence in around 24 US areas. In the original workflow: From reference gene primer amplification, estimates of nucleated cell counts were derived. The repertoire was sequenced with immunoSEQ multiplex PCR; TCRdb's copy has only in-frame clones and lacks some. That table is the source of V, J and clone size, and D and trimming were worked out from the DNA. Of roughly 340,000 clones in the sample, around 87% are singletons; the top ten hold more than 1.5%. Source material: PBMCs or T cells enriched from blood (not recorded which). This TCR came from a man aged 40-55 years in a cohort exposed to, infected with or recovered from COVID-19 (not recorded which).

DNA for the CDR3: TGTGCCAGCAGCTTAGGTGCAGGGCCCTTTTACGAGCAGTACTTC. Its translation is CASSLGAGPFYEQYF. The rearrangement joins TRBV7-2 to TRBJ2-7; a weak D match, TRBD1 (5 bases). Germline CDR1 and CDR2: SGHTA and FQGNSA. Trimming pared 1 base from V and 4 bases from J, leaving 14 bases between. This CDR3 comprises 15 residues.